Below, one T cell receptor (beta chain) is given with its context. The method was immunoSEQ multiplex PCR; TCRdb's version includes in-frame clones alone and lacks a portion of them. In the table there are approximately 150,000 clones, 87% of which are singletons. The data are from a study of blood T cell repertoires in COVID-19. CDR1 SGHNT and CDR2 YYREEE come from the germline V gene (reference sequence). The ends lost 2 bases at V and 4 bases at J; junction bases unmatched: 3. The CDR3 sequence is 15 residues long. This chain links TRBV5-4 with TRBJ2-1; 10 nucleotides match TRBD1. The sequence derives from a woman in her thirties or forties who had been exposed to COVID-19. The source material was PBMCs or T cells enriched from blood (not recorded which). As DNA, the CDR3 is TGTGCCAGCAGCTTACCGGGACAGGGGTACAATGAGCAGTTCTTC. Amino acids: CASSLPGQGYNEQFF.